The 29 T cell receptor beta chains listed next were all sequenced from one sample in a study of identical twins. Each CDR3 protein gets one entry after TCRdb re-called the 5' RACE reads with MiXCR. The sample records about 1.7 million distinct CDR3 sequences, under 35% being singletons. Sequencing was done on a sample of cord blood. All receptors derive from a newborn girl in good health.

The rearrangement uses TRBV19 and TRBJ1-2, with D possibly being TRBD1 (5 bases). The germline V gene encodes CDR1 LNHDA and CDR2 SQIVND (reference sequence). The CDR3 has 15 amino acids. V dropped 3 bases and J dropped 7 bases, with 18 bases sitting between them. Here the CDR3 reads CASSIGIAQVGGYTF. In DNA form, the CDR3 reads TGTGCCAGTAGTATTGGGATCGCACAGGTCGGTGGCTACACCTTC.

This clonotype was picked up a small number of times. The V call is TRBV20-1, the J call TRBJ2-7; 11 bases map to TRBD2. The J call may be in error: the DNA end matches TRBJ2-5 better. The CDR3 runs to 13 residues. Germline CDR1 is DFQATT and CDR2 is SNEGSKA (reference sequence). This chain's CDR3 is CSATTSGGETQYF. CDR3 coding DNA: TGCAGTGCTACCACTAGCGGGGGAGAGACCCAGTACTTC.

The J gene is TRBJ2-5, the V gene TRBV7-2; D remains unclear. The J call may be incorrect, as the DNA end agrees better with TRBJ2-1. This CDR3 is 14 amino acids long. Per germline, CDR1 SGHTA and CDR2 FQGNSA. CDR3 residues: CASSLGSLAETQFF. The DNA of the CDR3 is TGTGCCAGCAGCTTAGGTTCGCTGGCAGAGACCCAGTTCTTC.

CDR3 protein: CASSLPGAHYEQYF. The CDR3 nucleotides read TGTGCCAGCAGCCTTCCCGGGGCCCACTACGAGCAGTACTTC. The rearrangement uses TRBV13 and TRBJ2-7, with D perhaps TRBD1 or TRBD2 (5 bases each). The ends were cut back, 5 bases at V and 3 bases at J, with 14 bases in the middle. CDR3 length: 14 amino acids. The germline gives CDR1 PRHDT, CDR2 FYEKMQ (reference sequence).

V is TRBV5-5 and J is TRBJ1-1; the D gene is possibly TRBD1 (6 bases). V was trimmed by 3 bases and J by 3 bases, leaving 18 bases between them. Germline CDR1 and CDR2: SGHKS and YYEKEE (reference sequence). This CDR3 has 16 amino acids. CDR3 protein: CASSSPRDRSYTEAFF. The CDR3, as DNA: TGTGCCAGCAGCTCCCCTCGCGACAGGTCCTACACTGAAGCTTTCTTT.

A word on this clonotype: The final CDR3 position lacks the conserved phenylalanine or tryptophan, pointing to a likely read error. CDR3 amino acids: CASSYTYREETQYL. For the CDR3, the DNA is TGTGCCAGCAGTTACACATACAGGGAAGAGACCCAGTACCTC. V and J are TRBV6-5 and TRBJ2-4; D might be TRBD1 (6 bases). The J call is in doubt because the DNA end fits TRBJ2-5 better. The CDR3 contains 14 residues. Germline CDR1 is MNHEY and CDR2 is SVGAGI.

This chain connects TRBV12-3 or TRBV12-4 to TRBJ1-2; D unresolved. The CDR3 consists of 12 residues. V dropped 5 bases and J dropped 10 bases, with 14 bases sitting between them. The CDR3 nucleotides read TGTGCCAGCAGTCCCGGGCCAGCAGTCTACACCTTC. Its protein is CASSPGPAVYTF.

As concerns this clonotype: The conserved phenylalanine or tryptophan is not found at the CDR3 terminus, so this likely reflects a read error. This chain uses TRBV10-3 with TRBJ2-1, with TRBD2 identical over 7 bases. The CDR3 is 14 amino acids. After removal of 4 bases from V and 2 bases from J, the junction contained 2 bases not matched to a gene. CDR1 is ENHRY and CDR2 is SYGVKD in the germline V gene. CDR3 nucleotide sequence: TGTGCCATCAGTGCCGGGGGGACCTACAATGAGCAGTTCTTA. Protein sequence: CAISAGGTYNEQFL.

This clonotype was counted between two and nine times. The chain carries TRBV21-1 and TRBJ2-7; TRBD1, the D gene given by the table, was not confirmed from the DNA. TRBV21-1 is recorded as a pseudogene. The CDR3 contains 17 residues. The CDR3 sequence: CASIPTHGGTYSYEQYF. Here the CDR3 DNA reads TGTGCCAGCATTCCAACCCATGGTGGGACATACTCCTACGAGCAGTACTTC.

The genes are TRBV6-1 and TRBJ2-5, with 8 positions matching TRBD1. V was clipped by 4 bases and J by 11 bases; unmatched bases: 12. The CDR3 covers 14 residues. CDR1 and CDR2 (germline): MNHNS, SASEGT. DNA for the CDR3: TGTGCCAGCAGTGCGGACAGGGTATACAATGAGCAGTACTTC. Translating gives CASSADRVYNEQYF.

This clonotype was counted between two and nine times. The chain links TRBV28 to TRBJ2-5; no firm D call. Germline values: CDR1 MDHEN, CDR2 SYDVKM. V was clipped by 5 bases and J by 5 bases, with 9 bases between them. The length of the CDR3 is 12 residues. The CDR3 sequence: CASSRYRETQYF. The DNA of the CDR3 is TGTGCCAGCAGTCGCTATAGGGAGACCCAGTACTTC.

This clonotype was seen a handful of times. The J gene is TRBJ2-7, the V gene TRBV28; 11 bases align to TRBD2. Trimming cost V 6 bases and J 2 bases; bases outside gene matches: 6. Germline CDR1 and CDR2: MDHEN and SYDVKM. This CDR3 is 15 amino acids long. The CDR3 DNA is TGTGCCAGCAGCCTGACTAGCGGGATTCCCTACGAGCAGTACTTC. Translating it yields CASSLTSGIPYEQYF.

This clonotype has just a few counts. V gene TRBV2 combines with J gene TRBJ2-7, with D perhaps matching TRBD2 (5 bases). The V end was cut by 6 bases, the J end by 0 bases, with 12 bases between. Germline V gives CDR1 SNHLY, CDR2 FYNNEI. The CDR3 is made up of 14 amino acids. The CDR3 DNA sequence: TGTGCCAGCAGCTTAGCGAAGAGCTCCTACGAGCAGTACTTC. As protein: CASSLAKSSYEQYF.

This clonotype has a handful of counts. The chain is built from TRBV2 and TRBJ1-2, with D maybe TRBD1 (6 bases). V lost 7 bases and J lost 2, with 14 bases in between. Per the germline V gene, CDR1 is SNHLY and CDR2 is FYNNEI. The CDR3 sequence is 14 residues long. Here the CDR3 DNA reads TGTGCCAGCAATAAGGGGGTCGTAAACTATGGCTACACCTTC. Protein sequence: CASNKGVVNYGYTF.

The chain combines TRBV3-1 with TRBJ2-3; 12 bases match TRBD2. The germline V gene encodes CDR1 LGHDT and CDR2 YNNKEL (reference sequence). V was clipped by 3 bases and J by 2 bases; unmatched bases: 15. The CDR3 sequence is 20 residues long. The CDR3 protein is CASSHQTSGRRMELTDTQYF. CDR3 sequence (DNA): TGTGCCAGCAGCCACCAGACTAGCGGGAGAAGGATGGAGCTCACAGATACGCAGTATTTT.

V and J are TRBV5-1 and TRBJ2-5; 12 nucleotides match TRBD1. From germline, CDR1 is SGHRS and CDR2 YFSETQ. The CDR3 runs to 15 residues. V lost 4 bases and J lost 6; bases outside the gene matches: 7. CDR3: CASSPGTGGGKTQYF. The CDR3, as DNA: TGCGCCAGCAGCCCCGGGACAGGGGGCGGGAAGACCCAGTACTTC.

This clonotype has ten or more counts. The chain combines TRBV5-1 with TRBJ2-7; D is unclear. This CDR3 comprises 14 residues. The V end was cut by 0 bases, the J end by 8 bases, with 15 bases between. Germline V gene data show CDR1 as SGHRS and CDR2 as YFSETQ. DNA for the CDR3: TGCGCCAGCAGCTTGGGACTTCAAATTTACCAGCAGTACTTC. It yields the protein CASSLGLQIYQQYF.

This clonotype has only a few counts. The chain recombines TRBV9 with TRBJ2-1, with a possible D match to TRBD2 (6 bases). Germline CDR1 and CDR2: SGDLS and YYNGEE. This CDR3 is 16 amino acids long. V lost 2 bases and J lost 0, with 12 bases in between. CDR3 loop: CASSVMGTPSYNEQFF. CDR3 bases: TGTGCCAGCAGCGTCATGGGGACTCCCTCCTACAATGAGCAGTTCTTC.

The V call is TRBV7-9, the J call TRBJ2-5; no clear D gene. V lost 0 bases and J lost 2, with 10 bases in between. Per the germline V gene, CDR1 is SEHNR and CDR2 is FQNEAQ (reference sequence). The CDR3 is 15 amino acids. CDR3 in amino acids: CASSLAQKSQETQYF. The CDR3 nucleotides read TGTGCCAGCAGCTTAGCGCAGAAGAGTCAAGAGACCCAGTACTTC. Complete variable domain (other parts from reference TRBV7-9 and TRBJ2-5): DTGVSQNPRHKITKRGQNVTFRCDPISEHNRLYWYRQTLGQGPEFLTYFQNEAQLEKSRLLSDRFSAERPKGSFSTLEIQRTEQGDSAMYLCASSLAQKSQETQYFGPGTRLLVL.

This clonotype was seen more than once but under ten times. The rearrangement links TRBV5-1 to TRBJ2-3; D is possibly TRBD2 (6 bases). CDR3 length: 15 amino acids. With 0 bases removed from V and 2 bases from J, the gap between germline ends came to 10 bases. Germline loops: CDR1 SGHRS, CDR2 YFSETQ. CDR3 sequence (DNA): TGCGCCAGCAGCTTGGAGCGGGTTATCACAGATACGCAGTATTTT. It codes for CASSLERVITDTQYF. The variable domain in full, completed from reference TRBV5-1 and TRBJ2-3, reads KAGVTQTPRYLIKTRGQQVTLSCSPISGHRSVSWYQQTPGQGLQFLFEYFSETQRNKGNFPGRFSGRQFSNSRSEMNVSTLELGDSALYLCASSLERVITDTQYFGPGTRLTVL.

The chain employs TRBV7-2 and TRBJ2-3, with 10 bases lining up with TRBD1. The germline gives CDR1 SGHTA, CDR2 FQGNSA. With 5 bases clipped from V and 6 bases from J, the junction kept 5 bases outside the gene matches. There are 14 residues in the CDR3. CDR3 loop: CASSTDRGGDTQYF. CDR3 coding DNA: TGTGCCAGCAGCACGGACAGGGGGGGCGATACGCAGTATTTT. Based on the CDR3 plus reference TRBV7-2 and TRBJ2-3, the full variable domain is GAGVSQSPSNKVTEKGKDVELRCDPISGHTALYWYRQSLGQGLEFLIYFQGNSAPDKSGLPSDRFSAERTGGSVSTLTIQRTQQEDSAVYLCASSTDRGGDTQYFGPGTRLTVL.

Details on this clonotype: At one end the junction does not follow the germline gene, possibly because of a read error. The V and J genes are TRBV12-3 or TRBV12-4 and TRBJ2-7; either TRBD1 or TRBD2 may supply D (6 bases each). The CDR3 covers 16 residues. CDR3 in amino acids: CSSSLPGAGLRNEQYF. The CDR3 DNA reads TGTTCCAGCAGTCTACCGGGGGCGGGCCTACGAAATGAGCAGTACTTC.

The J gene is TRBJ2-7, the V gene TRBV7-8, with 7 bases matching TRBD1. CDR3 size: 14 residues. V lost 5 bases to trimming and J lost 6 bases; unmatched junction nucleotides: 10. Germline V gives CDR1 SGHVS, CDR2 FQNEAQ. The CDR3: CASSLSDHRGEQYF. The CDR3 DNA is TGTGCCAGCAGCCTTTCGGATCACAGGGGCGAGCAGTACTTC.

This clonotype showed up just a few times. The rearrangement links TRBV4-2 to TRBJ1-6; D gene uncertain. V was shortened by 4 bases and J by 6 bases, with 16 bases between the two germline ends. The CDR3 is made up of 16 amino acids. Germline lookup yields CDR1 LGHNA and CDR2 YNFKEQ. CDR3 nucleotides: TGTGCCAGCAGCCTTGATGTGGGGTGGGGTAATTCACCCCTCCACTTT. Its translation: CASSLDVGWGNSPLHF.

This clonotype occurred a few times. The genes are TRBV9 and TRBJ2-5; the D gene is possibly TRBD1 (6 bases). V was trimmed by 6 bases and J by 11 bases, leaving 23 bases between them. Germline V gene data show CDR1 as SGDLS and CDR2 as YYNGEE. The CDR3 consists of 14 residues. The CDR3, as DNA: TGTGCCAGCACCGCCGTCCGTGGGGGCCGCGGGCAGTACTTC. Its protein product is CASTAVRGGRGQYF.

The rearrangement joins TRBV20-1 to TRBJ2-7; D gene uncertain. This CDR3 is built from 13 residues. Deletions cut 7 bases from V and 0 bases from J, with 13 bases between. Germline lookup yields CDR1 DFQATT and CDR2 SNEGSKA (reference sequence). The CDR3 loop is CSDWHGLSYEQYF. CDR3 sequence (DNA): TGCAGTGATTGGCACGGCCTCTCCTACGAGCAGTACTTC.

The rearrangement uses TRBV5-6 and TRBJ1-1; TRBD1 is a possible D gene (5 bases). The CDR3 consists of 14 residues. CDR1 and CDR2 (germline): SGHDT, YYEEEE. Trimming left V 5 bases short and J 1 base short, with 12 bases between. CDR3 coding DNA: TGTGCCAGCAGGACCATCGGACAGAACACTGAAGCTTTCTTT. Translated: CASRTIGQNTEAFF.

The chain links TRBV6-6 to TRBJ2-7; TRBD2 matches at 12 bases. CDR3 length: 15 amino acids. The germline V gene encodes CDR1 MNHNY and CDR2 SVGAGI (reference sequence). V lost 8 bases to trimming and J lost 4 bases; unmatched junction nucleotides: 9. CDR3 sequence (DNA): TGTGCCAGCGGAGCTCCTAGCGGGAGGGGTTACGAGCAGTACTTC. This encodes CASGAPSGRGYEQYF.

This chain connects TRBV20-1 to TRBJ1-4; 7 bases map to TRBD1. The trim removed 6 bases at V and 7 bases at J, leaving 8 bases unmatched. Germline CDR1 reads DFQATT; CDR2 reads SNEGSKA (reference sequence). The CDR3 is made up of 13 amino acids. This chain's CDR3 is CSAQQGRGEKLFF. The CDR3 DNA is TGCAGTGCACAACAGGGGCGAGGTGAAAAACTGTTTTTT.